Listed below are T cell receptor beta chains from one sample, sequenced in a study of T cells after yellow fever vaccination. TCRdb processed the 5' RACE reads anew with MiXCR; each CDR3 protein has one entry. The sample shows 170,000 or so distinct CDR3 sequences, 5.5% to 8% of them seen only once. Here the sequenced sample was CD4+ T cells sorted from PBMCs, taken on the day of the first yellow fever vaccination. The receptors originated from a man younger than 35 who received the YFV17D yellow fever vaccine. Each CDR3 is given with its conserved first and last residue. Fields, in order: clone size, J gene, V gene, D gene, CDR3 protein, CDR3 DNA. A D gene is named only where the DNA matches it firmly. Clone size is given for some rows only: seen once, a few or many times, or a class if the clone is expanded.

many | TRBJ2-5 | TRBV5-5 | - | CASSVSLSLTAQETQYF | TGTGCCAGCAGCGTATCCCTTAGCCTCACAGCTCAAGAGACCCAGTACTTC
many | TRBJ2-5 | TRBV29-1 | - | CSVEASSETQYF | TGCAGCGTAGAGGCTAGCTCAGAGACCCAGTACTTC
- | TRBJ2-5 | TRBV7-2 | - | CASSQGYWETQYF | TGTGCCAGCAGCCAGGGGTATTGGGAGACCCAGTACTTC
few | TRBJ2-1 | TRBV5-1 | - | CASSLGAGSYNEQFF | TGCGCCAGCAGTCTGGGAGCAGGATCCTACAATGAGCAGTTCTTC
many | TRBJ2-1 | TRBV28 | TRBD1 | CAARGTGINEQFF | TGTGCCGCCAGGGGGACAGGGATCAATGAGCAGTTCTTC
- | TRBJ2-3 | TRBV12-3/TRBV12-4 | TRBD2 | CASSSRGTEDTQYF | TGTGCCAGCAGTTCGCGGGGGACTGAAGATACGCAGTATTTT
many | TRBJ2-6 | TRBV12-3/TRBV12-4 | - | CASSFDTSGANVLTF | TGTGCCAGCAGCTTTGACACCTCTGGGGCCAACGTCCTGACTTTC
many | TRBJ1-1 | TRBV9 | - | CASSVEAVDTEAFF | TGTGCCAGCAGCGTAGAAGCGGTCGACACTGAAGCTTTCTTT
- | TRBJ2-1 | TRBV13 | - | CASSHRVSSYNEQFF | TGTGCCAGCAGTCACAGGGTCAGCTCCTACAATGAGCAGTTCTTC
many | TRBJ2-1 | TRBV5-1 | TRBD1 | CASSLETGNYNEQFF | TGCGCCAGCAGCTTGGAGACAGGGAACTACAATGAGCAGTTCTTC
few | TRBJ2-2 | TRBV3-1 | TRBD2 | CASSSRAGGELFF | TGTGCCAGCAGCTCCCGAGCGGGAGGGGAGCTGTTTTTT
- | TRBJ2-7 | TRBV5-1 | TRBD1 | CASSLQGQASDEQYF | TGCGCCAGCAGCTTACAGGGACAGGCGTCCGACGAGCAGTACTTC
few | TRBJ2-7 | TRBV19 | - | CASSPLRGAVYEQYF | TGTGCCAGTAGTCCCCTACGAGGGGCAGTCTACGAGCAGTACTTC
many | TRBJ1-2 | TRBV20-1 | - | CSARTGYGYTF | TGCAGTGCTAGGACAGGCTATGGCTACACCTTC
- | TRBJ1-5 | TRBV10-3 | - | CAISESGGDQPQHF | TGTGCCATCAGTGAGTCGGGAGGGGATCAGCCCCAGCATTTT
- | TRBJ2-2 | TRBV20-1 | - | CSANRGQGHTGELFF | TGCAGTGCTAACCGGGGGCAGGGCCACACCGGGGAGCTGTTTTTT
medium-sized | TRBJ2-1 | TRBV7-2 | - | CASSQSRDGEQFF | TGTGCCAGCAGCCAAAGTAGGGACGGTGAGCAGTTCTTC
few | TRBJ2-3 | TRBV10-3 | - | CAISTRTEGSDTQYF | TGTGCCATCAGCACTCGGACTGAGGGATCAGATACGCAGTATTTT
many | TRBJ1-1 | TRBV5-1 | TRBD1 | CASSLEGAQKGEAFF | TGCGCCAGCAGCTTGGAGGGGGCGCAAAAAGGTGAAGCTTTCTTT
many | TRBJ1-6 | TRBV27 | - | CASSLRLGGSSPLHF | TGTGCCAGCAGTTTAAGGCTAGGGGGAAGTTCACCCCTCCACTTT
- | TRBJ1-1 | TRBV25-1 | - | CASSDLGGTTEAFF | TGTGCCAGCAGTGATCTTGGGGGGACGACTGAAGCTTTCTTT
many | TRBJ2-2 | TRBV29-1 | - | CSATGPSSNTGELFF | TGCAGCGCTACCGGACCCTCTTCCAACACCGGGGAGCTGTTTTTT
- | TRBJ1-1 | TRBV20-1 | TRBD1 | CSAPDRQGNTEAFF | TGCAGTGCTCCTGATAGACAGGGGAACACTGAAGCTTTCTTT
- | TRBJ2-1 | TRBV12-3/TRBV12-4 | TRBD1 | CATLTGTAYNEQFF | TGTGCCACCCTAACCGGGACAGCGTACAATGAGCAGTTCTTC
many | TRBJ2-1 | TRBV5-1 | TRBD2 | CASDRGLAGNEQFF | TGCGCCAGCGACCGGGGACTAGCGGGGAATGAGCAGTTCTTC
- | TRBJ2-1 | TRBV5-1 | TRBD1 | CASTAVRGQGYNEQFF | TGCGCCAGCACGGCCGTGAGGGGACAGGGGTACAATGAGCAGTTCTTC
many | TRBJ2-2 | TRBV12-3/TRBV12-4 | TRBD2 | CASSLLAGEGELFF | TGTGCCAGCAGTTTACTAGCGGGGGAGGGGGAGCTGTTTTTT
many | TRBJ2-1 | TRBV5-1 | - | CASSRPLNNEQFF | TGCGCCAGCAGCAGGCCCTTGAACAATGAGCAGTTCTTC
many | TRBJ1-1 | TRBV5-1 | - | CASSTDGFTEAFF | TGCGCCAGCAGCACGGACGGATTCACTGAAGCTTTCTTT
many | TRBJ2-3 | TRBV7-9 | - | CASRHYPPRGDTQYF | TGTGCCAGCAGACATTACCCCCCCCGAGGAGATACGCAGTATTTT
many | TRBJ2-1 | TRBV7-9 | - | CASSETRLGWAYNEQFF | TGTGCCAGCAGCGAGACACGGTTGGGGTGGGCCTACAATGAGCAGTTCTTC
few | TRBJ2-1 | TRBV12-3/TRBV12-4 | TRBD1 | CASWDRSSYNEQFF | TGTGCCAGCTGGGACAGGTCATCCTACAATGAGCAGTTCTTC
few | TRBJ1-5 | TRBV7-8 | - | CASSSSSLQPQHF | TGTGCCAGCAGCTCCTCCAGCTTGCAGCCCCAGCATTTT
- | TRBJ2-1 | TRBV2 | - | CASRAVGYYNEQFF | TGTGCCAGCAGGGCGGTGGGGTACTACAATGAGCAGTTCTTC
many | TRBJ2-1 | TRBV7-7 | - | CASSLGINNEQFF | TGTGCTAGCAGCTTAGGAATAAACAATGAGCAGTTCTTC
many | TRBJ1-1 | TRBV5-5 | - | CASSFSEGSEAFF | TGTGCCAGCAGCTTTTCTGAGGGTTCTGAAGCTTTCTTT
few | TRBJ2-3 | TRBV12-3/TRBV12-4 | TRBD1 | CASSFRGRLSTDTQYF | TGTGCCAGCAGTTTTAGGGGGCGTTTGAGCACAGATACGCAGTATTTT
few | TRBJ2-3 | TRBV2 | TRBD2 | CASRALAGGPLADTQYF | TGTGCCAGCAGGGCCCTAGCGGGGGGGCCCTTGGCAGATACGCAGTATTTT
many | TRBJ1-2 | TRBV7-9 | TRBD1 | CASSRTRGGGGVGYTF | TGTGCCAGCAGCCGAACTCGGGGAGGGGGCGGAGTTGGCTACACCTTC
many | TRBJ1-3 | TRBV11-2 | - | CASSLAGNTIYF | TGTGCCAGCAGTTTAGCCGGAAACACCATATATTTT
many | TRBJ1-2 | TRBV6-5 | TRBD1 | CASSSLRTGYYGYTF | TGTGCCAGCAGTTCGTTACGGACAGGTTACTATGGCTACACCTTC
many | TRBJ2-5 | TRBV29-1 | - | CSVEAVIGGETQYF | TGCAGCGTTGAAGCGGTGATCGGCGGGGAGACCCAGTACTTC
- | TRBJ2-2 | TRBV6-2/TRBV6-3 | - | CASSYRAQRNTGELFF | TGTGCCAGCAGTTATAGGGCCCAACGGAACACCGGGGAGCTGTTTTTT
- | TRBJ1-1 | TRBV4-1 | TRBD1 | CASSQMTGFAEAFF | TGCGCCAGCAGCCAGATGACAGGGTTTGCTGAAGCTTTCTTT
few | TRBJ2-3 | TRBV2 | - | CASSVEAITDTQYF | TGTGCCAGCAGTGTGGAGGCGATCACAGATACGCAGTATTTT
few | TRBJ2-5 | TRBV20-1 | - | CSARTGETQYF | TGCAGTGCCCGGACGGGAGAGACCCAGTACTTC
many | TRBJ2-3 | TRBV7-9 | TRBD1 | CASSLGQRAADTQYF | TGTGCCAGCAGCTTGGGACAGAGGGCTGCAGATACGCAGTATTTT
many | TRBJ2-5 | TRBV7-9 | TRBD1 | CASSLGRGLYQETQYF | TGTGCCAGCAGCTTGGGCAGGGGGTTGTACCAAGAGACCCAGTACTTC
- | TRBJ2-3 | TRBV4-1 | - | CASSQVVVGTDTQYF | TGCGCCAGCAGCCAAGTTGTCGTTGGCACAGATACGCAGTATTTT
few | TRBJ2-5 | TRBV5-1 | TRBD2 | CATTSGGAEETQYF | TGCGCCACGACTAGCGGGGGGGCCGAGGAGACCCAGTACTTC
many | TRBJ1-2 | TRBV5-5 | - | CASSLGAGNNYGYTF | TGTGCCAGCAGCTTGGGAGCAGGGAATAACTATGGCTACACCTTC